A single T cell receptor beta chain is shown here with its context. Its antigen is unknown. The data stem from a study of monozygotic twins with inflammatory bowel disease. Regarding the study as a whole: In patient repertoires, differing immunosuppressive treatments may have added some variability. Whereas healthy co-twins had higher TCRbeta diversity (inverse Simpson), IBD patients had lower diversity.

TCR libraries each used 3500 ng of total RNA. TCRdb re-called the 5' RACE reads and shows each CDR3 protein once, DNA omitted. The sample table includes 350,000 to 500,000 distinct CDR3 sequences. Germline CDR1 is DFQATT and CDR2 is SNEGSKA (reference sequence). This CDR3 has 15 amino acids. The V and J genes are TRBV20-1 and TRBJ2-1; TCRdb's D call, TRBD2, is unchecked because there is no DNA. Source material: blood. The origin of this receptor is a human donor with ulcerative colitis or Crohn's disease, or a healthy co-twin of an affected twin (not recorded which). The CDR3 sequence: CTASLGLAGLLEQFF.